This TCR beta chain comes out of a study of cytomegalovirus exposure and HLA in healthy donors. Primers for the PCR totalled 60 Vbeta and 13 Jbeta. Method: immunoSEQ multiplex PCR; TCRdb's copy keeps in-frame clones and lacks some. The repertoire consists of more than 130,000 clones, with roughly three quarters occurring once and the leading ten covering approximately 4.9%. The V end was cut by 2 bases, the J end by 0 bases, with 11 bases between. Germline loops: CDR1 SGHAT, CDR2 FQNNGV. The CDR3 runs to 15 residues. The TCR comes from a woman in her fifties or sixties in good health and CMV-seronegative. This chain joins TRBV11-2 and TRBJ2-7; D perhaps matches TRBD1 (5 bases). The specimen sequenced was PBMCs. The CDR3 DNA reads TGTGCCAGCAGCTTACAGGGCCTGAGCTCCTACGAGCAGTACTTC. It is translated as CASSLQGLSSYEQYF. Supplemented by reference TRBV11-2 and TRBJ2-7, the full variable domain reads EAGVAQSPRYKIIEKRQSVAFWCNPISGHATLYWYQQILGQGPKLLIQFQNNGVVDDSQLPKDRFSAERLKGVDSTLKIQPAKLEDSAVYLCASSLQGLSSYEQYFGPGTRLTVT.